A single sample is the source of the 23 T cell receptor beta chains below, sequenced in a study of blood T cell repertoires in COVID-19. Measured with immunoSEQ multiplex PCR; TCRdb has only the in-frame clones, and not every one. The sample lists around 210,000 clones, around nine tenths occurring once. Material: peripheral blood. These receptor sequences come from a man aged 50 to 59 with COVID-19, enrolled during active disease.

V usage is TRBV6-2 or TRBV6-3 and J usage is TRBJ2-7, with D tentatively TRBD2 (5 bases). The ends were cut back, 3 bases at V and 1 base at J, with 10 bases in the middle. The CDR3 length is 14 residues. Germline CDR1 MNHEY, CDR2 SVGEGT. In nucleotides, the CDR3 is TGTGCCAGCAGTTATGAGGGCTTGTCCTACGAGCAGTACTTC. Its translation is CASSYEGLSYEQYF.

The DNA for the CDR3 is TGTGCCAGCAGCCCAAGGACAGGGGTGAACACTGAAGCTTTCTTT. Translating it yields CASSPRTGVNTEAFF. The V call is TRBV5-4, the J call TRBJ1-1, with TRBD1 identical over 9 bases. The CDR3 contains 15 residues. V shed 4 bases and J 0 bases; nucleotides not matched to a gene: 4. CDR1 and CDR2 (germline): SGHNT, YYREEE (reference sequence).

The rearrangement uses TRBV28 and TRBJ1-2; 8 bases align to TRBD1. V trimming: 5 bases; J trimming: 5 bases; junction bases outside the gene matches: 10. The V gene's germline CDR1 is MDHEN and CDR2 SYDVKM. The CDR3 consists of 15 residues. The DNA of the CDR3 is TGTGCCAGCAGTATGCAGGGGGCGCCGGGGTATGGCTACACCTTC. It translates to CASSMQGAPGYGYTF.

This chain's CDR3 is CASSGLAGGHTDTQYF. The CDR3, as DNA: TGTGCCAGCAGCGGACTAGCGGGAGGGCACACAGATACGCAGTATTTT. The rearrangement links TRBV3-1 (or the pseudogene TRBV3-2) to TRBJ2-3, with 15 bases that match TRBD2. The CDR3 covers 16 residues. The junction had 2 bases not matched to a gene; V was cut back by 5 bases and J by 2 bases. CDR1 and CDR2 from the germline V gene are LGHDT and YNNKEL (reference sequence).

The chain links TRBV18 to TRBJ2-7, with 12 bases that match TRBD2. The germline CDR1 and CDR2 sequences are KGHSH and LQKENI. The CDR3 covers 15 residues. With 3 bases clipped from V and 5 bases from J, the junction kept 5 bases outside the gene matches. The CDR3 coding sequence is TGTGCCAGCTCACCTATGCCTAGCGGGAGGGACGAGCAGTACTTC. Protein product: CASSPMPSGRDEQYF. Full variable domain (outside the CDR3, taken from reference TRBV18 and TRBJ2-7): NAGVMQNPRHLVRRRGQEARLRCSPMKGHSHVYWYRQLPEEGLKFMVYLQKENIIDESGMPKERFSAEFPKEGPSILRIQQVVRGDSAAYFCASSPMPSGRDEQYFGPGTRLTVT.

The chain carries TRBV6-6 and TRBJ2-7, with D unclear. Germline loops: CDR1 MNHNY, CDR2 SVGAGI (reference sequence). This CDR3 is built from 13 residues. Trimming left V 7 bases short and J 3 bases short, with 13 bases between. CDR3 protein: CASKVGRHYEQYF. As DNA, the CDR3 is TGTGCCAGCAAGGTCGGCAGGCACTACGAGCAGTACTTC.

The V call is TRBV29-1, the J call TRBJ1-1; 7 bases line up with TRBD1. CDR3 length: 13 amino acids. V dropped 6 bases and J dropped 0; count of bases not matched to a gene: 4. From germline, CDR1 is SQVTM and CDR2 ANQGSEA. CDR3 protein: CSVVTGLNTEAFF. In nucleotides, the CDR3 is TGCAGCGTGGTGACAGGGTTGAACACTGAAGCTTTCTTT.

The rearrangement joins TRBV7-8 to TRBJ2-5, with 15 bases lining up with TRBD2. The V gene's germline CDR1 is SGHVS and CDR2 FQNEAQ. The V gene end was trimmed by 1 base and the J gene end by 4 bases; junction bases not matched to a gene: 4. The CDR3 sequence is 17 residues long. This CDR3 is CASSLVGTSGRLETQYF. The CDR3, as DNA: TGTGCCAGCAGCTTAGTTGGGACTAGCGGGAGGTTAGAGACCCAGTACTTC.

This chain joins TRBV12-5 and TRBJ1-2, with no clear D. Germline CDR1 is LGHNT and CDR2 is FRNRAP. This CDR3 contains 12 residues. V was clipped by 7 bases and J by 3 bases, with 9 bases between them. The CDR3 here is CASAIEDYGYTF. The CDR3 DNA sequence: TGTGCTAGTGCCATCGAGGACTATGGCTACACCTTC.

The CDR3 bases are TGTGCCAGCAGTCTCCGACTCCGGGACAGGGAAGAAGCTTTCTTT. Translating gives CASSLRLRDREEAFF. The chain recombines TRBV14 with TRBJ1-1, with 9 bases that match TRBD1. The CDR3 runs 15 residues. J gave up 8 bases and V 6 bases, and 13 bases lay outside the gene matches. Germline values: CDR1 SGHDN, CDR2 FVKESK.

DNA for the CDR3: TGTGCCAGCAGCACCTCCGGGACAGTTGCCAAAAACATTCAGTACTTC. Translated: CASSTSGTVAKNIQYF. The chain employs TRBV7-2 and TRBJ2-4, with 7 bases identical to TRBD1. The J segment lost 1 base and the V segment lost 5 bases, leaving 8 bases of the junction unmatched. CDR3 size: 16 residues. Germline CDR1 reads SGHTA; CDR2 reads FQGNSA.

Comment on this clone: This specimen includes other DNA sequences encoding the same CDR3. The rearrangement joins TRBV5-1 to TRBJ2-7; possible D gene TRBD1, 5 bases. The V gene's germline CDR1 is SGHRS and CDR2 YFSETQ. CDR3 size: 14 residues. V was trimmed by 2 bases and J by 3 bases, leaving 12 bases between them. The CDR3: CASSLDRTNYEQYF. CDR3 DNA: TGCGCCAGCAGCTTAGACAGAACTAACTACGAGCAGTACTTC. The whole variable domain, filled in from reference TRBV5-1 and TRBJ2-7, reads KAGVTQTPRYLIKTRGQQVTLSCSPISGHRSVSWYQQTPGQGLQFLFEYFSETQRNKGNFPGRFSGRQFSNSRSEMNVSTLELGDSALYLCASSLDRTNYEQYFGPGTRLTVT.

The chain combines TRBV7-2 with TRBJ1-2; 9 bases line up with TRBD1. Trimming cost V 6 bases and J 5 bases; bases outside gene matches: 7. CDR1 and CDR2 (germline): SGHTA, FQGNSA. The CDR3 has 14 amino acids. CDR3 nucleotides: TGTGCCAGCAGTTATACGACAGGGGGGTATGGCTACACCTTC. Its protein product is CASSYTTGGYGYTF. Based on the CDR3 plus reference TRBV7-2 and TRBJ1-2, the full variable domain is GAGVSQSPSNKVTEKGKDVELRCDPISGHTALYWYRQSLGQGLEFLIYFQGNSAPDKSGLPSDRFSAERTGGSVSTLTIQRTQQEDSAVYLCASSYTTGGYGYTFGSGTRLTVV.

V usage is TRBV18 and J usage is TRBJ2-1; D remains unclear. With 0 bases removed from V and 2 bases from J, the gap between germline ends came to 11 bases. CDR1 is KGHSH, CDR2 LQKENI, per germline. There are 16 residues in the CDR3. CDR3 in DNA: TGTGCCAGCTCACCACCGACAAATAGGCCCTACAATGAGCAGTTCTTC. Translation: CASSPPTNRPYNEQFF.

This chain links TRBV7-9 with TRBJ2-7; no firm D call. The length of the CDR3 is 15 residues. Between the trimmed V and J ends, which lost 4 bases and 0 bases, there was a span of 13 bases. Germline lookup yields CDR1 SEHNR and CDR2 FQNEAQ (reference sequence). CDR3 amino acids: CASSSNLGSSYEQYF. The CDR3 DNA is TGTGCCAGCAGCTCTAACTTGGGCAGCTCCTACGAGCAGTACTTC.

The chain is built from TRBV18 and TRBJ2-7; D is uncertain. This CDR3 spans 12 amino acids. Germline CDR1 reads KGHSH; CDR2 reads LQKENI. V gave up 4 bases and J gave up 3 bases, with 7 bases separating them. The CDR3 DNA follows: TGTGCCAGCTCACGACAAGACTACGAGCAGTACTTC. Translating gives CASSRQDYEQYF.

The chain employs TRBV6-4 and TRBJ1-2; 8 nucleotides align to TRBD1. With 2 bases clipped from V and 0 bases from J, the junction kept 5 bases outside the gene matches. The CDR3 is made up of 16 amino acids. From germline, CDR1 is MRHNA and CDR2 SNTAGT. CDR3 residues: CASSDGTGQTNYGYTF. In nucleotides, the CDR3 is TGTGCCAGCAGTGACGGGACAGGCCAGACTAACTATGGCTACACCTTC.

The chain couples TRBV2 to TRBJ2-7; tentative D call: TRBD1 (5 bases). This CDR3 contains 16 residues. The germline V gene encodes CDR1 SNHLY and CDR2 FYNNEI. Trimming pared 3 bases from V and 2 bases from J, leaving 17 bases between. The DNA for the CDR3 is TGTGCCAGCAGTGACAGGACAAACGCCAAGACCTACGAGCAGTACTTC. As protein: CASSDRTNAKTYEQYF.

This chain links TRBV27 with TRBJ1-1, with TRBD1 as a possible D gene (6 bases). The V gene lost 1 base and the J gene lost 5 bases, with 17 bases spanning the gap. CDR3 length: 16 amino acids. The germline V gene has CDR1 MNHEY and CDR2 SMNVEV (reference sequence). The DNA of the CDR3 is TGTGCCAGCAGTTTATATGGGGGCTCCCTGGGGACTGAAGCTTTCTTT. As protein: CASSLYGGSLGTEAFF.

The V gene is TRBV9, the J gene TRBJ2-1; 8 nucleotides agree with TRBD2. The CDR3 loop spans 15 amino acids. V shed 1 base, J shed 5 bases, and the junction held 5 bases outside the gene matches. Per germline, CDR1 SGDLS and CDR2 YYNGEE. DNA of the CDR3: TGTGCCAGCAGCGTACGCGGGGGGCCGGACAATGAGCAGTTCTTC. Translated, it gives CASSVRGGPDNEQFF.

The chain couples TRBV19 to TRBJ1-5; tentatively, D is TRBD1 (5 bases). CDR1 and CDR2 from the germline V gene are LNHDA and SQIVND (reference sequence). The CDR3 is 17 amino acids. Trimming removed 5 bases from V and 3 bases from J, with 20 bases in between. The CDR3, as DNA: TGTGCCAGTAGTGCCCAAACAGGCGGCGGCATCAATCAGCCCCAGCATTTT. Amino acid sequence: CASSAQTGGGINQPQHF. Full variable domain (rest looked up from reference TRBV19 and TRBJ1-5): DGGITQSPKYLFRKEGQNVTLSCEQNLNHDAMYWYRQDPGQGLRLIYYSQIVNDFQKGDIAEGYSVSREKKESFPLTVTSAQKNPTAFYLCASSAQTGGGINQPQHFGDGTRLSIL.

The V and J genes are TRBV9 and TRBJ1-1; D possibly corresponds to TRBD1 (5 bases). The CDR3 totals 16 residues. The V and J ends lost 3 bases and 0 bases respectively, with 15 bases between them. The V gene's germline CDR1 is SGDLS and CDR2 YYNGEE. The CDR3 loop reads CASSGRPGGMNTEAFF. The CDR3 nucleotides are TGTGCCAGCAGCGGCAGGCCGGGGGGAATGAACACTGAAGCTTTCTTT.

In this sample, this clone turned up once. The chain employs TRBV19 and TRBJ2-3; TRBD2 aligns across 10 bases. This CDR3 contains 14 residues. The ends lost 5 bases at V and 5 bases at J; junction bases unmatched: 4. Germline-derived CDR1 and CDR2 are LNHDA and SQIVND (reference sequence). Here the CDR3 DNA reads TGTGCCAGTAGTTCTAGCGGGGGCGTAGATACGCAGTATTTT. Its protein is CASSSSGGVDTQYF.